What follows are 25 T cell receptor beta chains derived from one specimen sequenced in a study of PD-1 blockade in mismatch repair-deficient tumors. Profiling relied on immunoSEQ multiplex PCR, and the TCRdb table lists in-frame clones only, not all of them. The data hold tens of thousands of clones, with more than 75% observed a single time. Sequences were derived from peripheral blood, sampled 4 weeks after starting pembrolizumab. The origin of the receptors is an adult with mismatch repair-deficient cancer.

Comment on this clone: The junction shows a germline mismatch at one end, possibly a read error. The chain employs TRBV6-5 and TRBJ2-2; D is perhaps TRBD2 (5 bases). The CDR3 sequence is 15 residues long. Germline V gene lookup returns CDR1 MNHEY and CDR2 SVGAGI. The CDR3 region has the DNA TGTGCCAGCAGCACCCCGGCCGGGAACGCCGGGGAGCTGTTTTTT. Its protein is CASSTPAGNAGELFF.

There are a few counts of this clone. The rearrangement links TRBV15 to TRBJ2-1; D is perhaps TRBD2 (6 bases). V lost 1 base and J 0 bases, leaving 10 bases between the germline ends. Germline assignment: CDR1 LNHNV and CDR2 YYDKDF (reference sequence). CDR3 length: 16 amino acids. CDR3 loop: CATSRGEASSYNEQFF. CDR3 DNA: TGTGCCACCAGCAGAGGGGAGGCGAGCTCCTACAATGAGCAGTTCTTC.

This clone was recorded a few times. V gene TRBV6-5 combines with J gene TRBJ2-7, with no clear D. Germline V gene lookup returns CDR1 MNHEY and CDR2 SVGAGI. The CDR3 sequence is 11 residues long. V lost 6 bases to trimming and J lost 5 bases, with 8 bases between them. The CDR3 protein is CASSQYDEQYF. Written as DNA, the CDR3 is TGTGCCAGCAGCCAATATGACGAGCAGTACTTC.

The J gene is TRBJ1-1, the V gene TRBV4-1; TRBD1 might be the D (5 bases). V was clipped by 0 bases and J by 3 bases, with 11 bases between them. Germline CDR1 and CDR2: MGHRA and YSYEKL. The CDR3 contains 15 residues. CDR3 region: CASSQEGGKDTEAFF. As DNA, the CDR3 is TGCGCCAGCAGCCAAGAGGGGGGTAAGGACACTGAAGCTTTCTTT.

A single count supports this clone. The gene calls are TRBV4-1 and TRBJ2-1, with D uncertain. Trimming cost V 4 bases and J 4 bases, with 11 bases left between them. The CDR3 has 14 residues. Per germline, CDR1 MGHRA and CDR2 YSYEKL. CDR3 sequence reads: CASSPGSVYNEQFF. In DNA, the CDR3 is TGCGCCAGCAGCCCAGGATCAGTTTACAATGAGCAGTTCTTC.

V and J are TRBV6-6 and TRBJ2-1; perhaps TRBD1 as D (5 bases). Germline CDR1 reads MNHNY; CDR2 reads SVGAGI (reference sequence). CDR3 length: 16 residues. The ends were cut back, 2 bases at V and 1 base at J, with 12 bases in the middle. The CDR3: CASSYGRAESYNEQFF. CDR3 sequence (DNA): TGTGCCAGCAGTTACGGCAGGGCCGAATCCTACAATGAGCAGTTCTTC.

This chain links TRBV5-1 with TRBJ2-1; TRBD2 matches 11 bases. Trimming took 0 bases from V and 5 from J; bases not matched to a gene: 1. This CDR3 region has 15 residues. Germline lookup yields CDR1 SGHRS and CDR2 YFSETQ. This CDR3 reads CASSLVAGGNNEQFF. Here the CDR3 DNA reads TGCGCCAGCAGCTTGGTAGCGGGAGGGAACAATGAGCAGTTCTTC.

With respect to this clone: The sample contains more than one DNA sequence encoding this CDR3. The chain employs TRBV11-1 and TRBJ1-2, with 7 bases matching TRBD1. CDR3 length equals 14 residues. The V gene's germline CDR1 is SGHAT and CDR2 FQDESV (reference sequence). The junction had 3 bases not matched to a gene; V was cut back by 5 bases and J by 0 bases. The CDR3 loop reads CASSPDRTNYGYTF. The CDR3 DNA follows: TGTGCCAGCAGCCCGGACAGGACTAACTATGGCTACACCTTC. The full variable domain, its missing parts supplied by reference TRBV11-1 and TRBJ1-2, is EAEVAQSPRYKITEKSQAVAFWCDPISGHATLYWYRQILGQGPELLVQFQDESVVDDSQLPKDRFSAERLKGVDSTLKIQPAELGDSAMYLCASSPDRTNYGYTFGSGTRLTVV.

The V gene is TRBV6-6, the J gene TRBJ2-7; D may be TRBD1 (6 bases). Trimming took 0 bases from V and 6 from J, leaving 9 bases between them. This CDR3 has 13 amino acids. The germline V gene has CDR1 MNHNY and CDR2 SVGAGI (reference sequence). The CDR3 DNA reads as TGTGCCAGCAGTTACTCGGGACATCCCGAGCAGTACTTC. It codes for CASSYSGHPEQYF.

The genes are TRBV7-6 and TRBJ1-1, with D possibly matching TRBD1 (5 bases). Germline V gives CDR1 SGHVS, CDR2 FNYEAQ. The CDR3 loop spans 15 amino acids. V gave up 1 base and J gave up 0 bases, with 9 bases separating them. The CDR3 here is CASSLDEGLNTEAFF. The CDR3, as DNA: TGTGCCAGCAGCTTAGATGAGGGGTTGAACACTGAAGCTTTCTTT.

This clone appeared a single time. The gene calls are TRBV9 and TRBJ2-7; tentative D call: TRBD2 (7 bases). The V end lost 7 bases, the J end lost 2 bases, and 19 bases lay between the germline ends. Germline CDR1 SGDLS, CDR2 YYNGEE. CDR3 length equals 15 residues. CDR3 region: CASGGASGDTYEQYF. The CDR3 DNA is TGTGCCAGCGGGGGGGCTAGCGGAGATACCTACGAGCAGTACTTC.

The rearrangement links TRBV5-4 to TRBJ1-5; D remains unclear. The CDR3 is made up of 15 amino acids. V lost 4 bases to trimming and J lost 5 bases, with 16 bases between them. Germline-derived CDR1 and CDR2 are SGHNT and YYREEE (reference sequence). Here the CDR3 reads CASSPKPAEDQPQHF. The CDR3 region has the DNA TGTGCCAGCAGCCCCAAGCCGGCAGAGGATCAGCCCCAGCATTTT.

This chain uses TRBV10-3 with TRBJ2-7; D is undetermined. The CDR3 extends over 12 amino acids. The V gene lost 0 bases and the J gene lost 1 base, with 1 base spanning the gap. Germline assignment: CDR1 ENHRY and CDR2 SYGVKD. This CDR3 is CAISESSYEQYF. In DNA, the CDR3 is TGTGCCATCAGTGAGTCGTCCTACGAGCAGTACTTC.

The V gene is TRBV7-3, the J gene TRBJ1-5; a possible D gene is TRBD1 (5 bases). Germline CDR1 reads SGHTA; CDR2 reads FQGTGA. The V end was cut by 5 bases, the J end by 7 bases, with 12 bases between. The CDR3 runs 13 residues. The CDR3 DNA is TGTGCCAGCAGCCCAGGGCCCTTCCAGCCCCAGCATTTT. Translating gives CASSPGPFQPQHF.

In this sample, this clone turned up once. This sequence joins TRBV7-2 and TRBJ2-3; D remains ambiguous. Trimming removed 0 bases from V and 2 bases from J, with 9 bases in between. Looked up from germline, CDR1 is SGHTA and CDR2 is FQGNSA. The CDR3 contains 15 residues. CDR3 amino acids: CASSLANLNTDTQYF. CDR3 coding DNA: TGTGCCAGCAGCTTAGCGAACCTGAACACAGATACGCAGTATTTT.

This clone was detected a few times. This chain links TRBV5-6 with TRBJ1-3; TRBD1 matches 8 bases. With V trimmed by 3 bases and J by 0 bases, 2 bases remained unmatched. Germline V gives CDR1 SGHDT, CDR2 YYEEEE. This CDR3 spans 15 amino acids. DNA for the CDR3: TGTGCCAGCAGCTGGACAGGGTCCTCTGGAAACACCATATATTTT. Translating gives CASSWTGSSGNTIYF.

This chain links TRBV4-1 with TRBJ2-7; 9 bases match TRBD2. CDR1 is MGHRA and CDR2 is YSYEKL in the germline V gene. Trimming cost V 0 bases and J 3 bases; bases outside gene matches: 12. The CDR3 loop spans 18 amino acids. For the CDR3, the DNA is TGCGCCAGCAGCCAAGAAGAGTTAGCGGGGGTAAGGGGCTACGAGCAGTACTTC. Its translation is CASSQEELAGVRGYEQYF.

This chain links TRBV6-6 with TRBJ1-4, with D unclear. Looked up from germline, CDR1 is MNHNY and CDR2 is SVGAGI (reference sequence). V lost 2 bases to trimming and J lost 0 bases, with 7 bases between them. The CDR3 consists of 15 residues. The CDR3: CASSYPGATNEKLFF. CDR3 DNA: TGTGCCAGCAGTTACCCAGGTGCAACTAATGAAAAACTGTTTTTT.

This chain connects TRBV11-2 to TRBJ2-3, with D unclear. V shed 2 bases and J shed 2 bases, with 11 bases lying between them. The CDR3 is 15 residues long. Germline V gene data show CDR1 as SGHAT and CDR2 as FQNNGV. CDR3 DNA sequence: TGTGCCAGCAGCTTAAGTACCAGGATCACAGATACGCAGTATTTT. Its translation: CASSLSTRITDTQYF.

This sequence joins TRBV9 and TRBJ2-1, with D unclear. Germline V gene sequence: CDR1 SGDLS, CDR2 YYNGEE. The CDR3 is 18 residues long. The V end lost 3 bases, the J end lost 2 bases, and 21 bases lay between the germline ends. The CDR3 protein is CASSGSEDRIYTYNEQFF. CDR3 nucleotide sequence: TGTGCCAGCAGCGGATCTGAGGATCGAATTTATACCTACAATGAGCAGTTCTTC.

This clone was counted a single time. The J gene is TRBJ1-1, the V gene TRBV11-2; D not resolved. Germline CDR1 and CDR2: SGHAT and FQNNGV. V was trimmed by 2 bases and J by 5 bases, leaving 12 bases between them. The CDR3 length is 14 residues. CDR3 nucleotides: TGTGCCAGCAGCTTAACGCAGGCTGGGACTGAAGCTTTCTTT. Its protein is CASSLTQAGTEAFF.

The chain uses TRBV5-1 and TRBJ2-2; no definite D call. This CDR3 has 14 amino acids. Germline assignment: CDR1 SGHRS and CDR2 YFSETQ. Trimming took off 3 bases at V and 6 bases at J, with 12 bases between the two ends. The CDR3, as DNA: TGCGCCAGCAGCTCGCTGGAAGCCTCCGGGGAGCTGTTTTTT. Protein: CASSSLEASGELFF. Full variable domain (missing parts from reference TRBV5-1 and TRBJ2-2): KAGVTQTPRYLIKTRGQQVTLSCSPISGHRSVSWYQQTPGQGLQFLFEYFSETQRNKGNFPGRFSGRQFSNSRSEMNVSTLELGDSALYLCASSSLEASGELFFGEGSRLTVL.

The CDR3 here is CASSLNEVRQLAYYGYTF. CDR3 nucleotides: TGTGCCAGCTCACTGAATGAAGTAAGACAGCTGGCGTACTATGGCTACACCTTC. The rearrangement uses TRBV18 and TRBJ1-2; TRBD1 is a possible D gene (5 bases). CDR1 and CDR2 from the germline V gene are KGHSH and LQKENI. This CDR3 contains 18 residues. V was trimmed by 4 bases and J by 3 bases, leaving 24 bases between them.

The V gene is TRBV14, the J gene TRBJ1-1; D is uncertain. V gave up 0 bases and J gave up 1 base, with 3 bases separating them. Germline V lookup: CDR1 SGHDN, CDR2 FVKESK. This CDR3 comprises 13 residues. CDR3 in DNA: TGTGCCAGCAGCCAAGATTGGAACACTGAAGCTTTCTTT. This translates into CASSQDWNTEAFF.

This sequence joins TRBV28 and TRBJ2-5, with 8 bases lining up with TRBD1. CDR3 size: 16 residues. J lost 2 bases, V lost 5 bases, and 10 bases had no gene match. CDR1 and CDR2 (germline): MDHEN, SYDVKM. This CDR3 is CASSPRQGARQETQYF. CDR3 coding DNA: TGTGCCAGCAGTCCTCGGCAGGGGGCGCGACAAGAGACCCAGTACTTC.